This T cell receptor (beta chain) was profiled in a study of OX40 agonist ivuxolimab in advanced cancers. For the wider study: Ivuxolimab, which targeted the costimulatory receptor OX40 (CD134), was an agonistic, fully human IgG2 monoclonal antibody. Intravenous ivuxolimab was administered to patients every 2 weeks at six dose levels: 0.01, 0.1, 0.3, 1.5, 3 and 10 mg/kg. Of the roughly 52 dose-escalation patients, hepatocellular carcinoma was present in about 20, melanoma in roughly 15, renal cell carcinoma in 9 and head and neck cancer in 9. A male proportion of around 83% and a mean age of about 60 years, ranging from 23 to 79, were recorded for the dose-escalation cohort. Prior anti-PD-1, anti-PD-L1 or anti-CTLA-4 therapy was permitted, and roughly two fifths of dose-escalation patients had received checkpoint inhibitors. Partial responses occurred in three dose-escalation patients: two with cutaneous melanoma and one with hepatocellular carcinoma. The purpose of peripheral TCRbeta sequencing was to test whether ivuxolimab changed TCR sequence diversity and led to clonal T-cell expansion. The paper reports the monotherapy dose-escalation portion (N = 52 patients) of the phase I ivuxolimab trial.

V trim: 5 bases; J trim: 5 bases; unmatched bases: 2. Counted from cysteine to phenylalanine, this CDR3 has 14 amino acids. This entry keeps only the CDR3 DNA: 42 bases, framed from base 1. Reading the germline V gene (reference sequence) gives CDR1 SGHNT and CDR2 YYREEE. Genomic DNA was isolated from the sorted cells so that the TCRbeta CDR3 region could be sequenced. TCRbeta CDR3 regions were sequenced using the immunoSEQ Assay. The table comes from immuneACCESS by way of TCRdb, which keeps in-frame sequences with V and J called. Part of the clones is missing from these tables; in studies checked, under half for an unresolved V gene and the rest for unknown reasons. This sample lists 70,000 or so clones; 85% to 90% were detected once. The ten most abundant clones make up 0.86% of the sample. The trial excluded patients who had a history of autoimmune disease or were on systemic immunosuppression. Peripheral blood for TCR sequencing was drawn from every dose cohort at baseline, at cycle 4 day 1 and at cycle 7 day 1. Samples were obtained from an open-label, multicenter, first-in-human phase I dose-escalation trial of ivuxolimab. The trial enrolled adults with locally advanced or metastatic head and neck squamous cell, hepatocellular, melanoma or renal cell carcinoma. Before TCR sequencing, CD4+ and CD8+ T cells were separately sorted from peripheral blood.

In regard to this clone: The specificity of this receptor is unknown. Base qualities are missing; no much larger clone stands one base away.

Here is what the overall study found, with its caveats: Clonal expansion of both CD4+ and CD8+ blood T cells was observed from baseline to week 6 at doses 0.1 to 3.0 mg/kg. Low levels of normalized T-cell clonal expansion were also seen in some patients who did not respond. In the 0.1-3.0 mg/kg groups, partial responders were among the patients with the lowest normalized peripheral clonal expansion, particularly in CD8+ T cells. The antigen specificity of the peripheral T cells that underwent clonal expansion was not determined. On average, CD8+ T cells showed more expanded clones than CD4+ T cells after ivuxolimab.

The sequencing here drew on CD4+ or CD8+ T cells sorted from blood, taken in a trial of the OX40 agonist ivuxolimab. The TCR comes from an adult with an advanced solid tumor such as melanoma, head and neck, liver or kidney cancer. Rearrangement joined TRBV5-4 to TRBJ2-1; 12 middle bases align to TRBD2. The nucleotide sequence reads TGTGCCAGCAGTCGGACTAGCGGGGACAATGAGCAGTTCTTC. This yields the protein CASSRTSGDNEQFF.